The 30 T cell receptor beta chains listed next were all sequenced from one sample in a study of blood T cell repertoires in COVID-19 (dated by TCRdb to the early 2020s). Library prep was done by the immunoSEQ multiplex PCR assay. TCRdb's version of the immuneACCESS table is confined to in-frame rearrangements and falls short of the full clone set. An unresolved V gene accounts for under half of the shortfall where checked; the remainder is of unknown origin. This sample lists hundreds of thousands of clones; around 91% were detected once. Under 3.5% of the sample is in the top ten clones. Source material: peripheral blood. Receptors originate from a woman in her late teens or twenties who had recovered from COVID-19.

The V call is TRBV15, the J call TRBJ1-2, with 7 positions matching TRBD1. The CDR3 runs 18 residues. Germline assignment: CDR1 LNHNV and CDR2 YYDKDF (reference sequence). The V gene end was trimmed by 2 bases and the J gene end by 4 bases; junction bases not matched to a gene: 16. Written as DNA, the CDR3 is TGTGCCACCAGCAGAACAAGAGCCGGGACAGCAATCTTCTATGGCTACACCTTC. This encodes CATSRTRAGTAIFYGYTF.

The chain employs TRBV7-9 and TRBJ1-2; possibly TRBD1 for D (5 bases). The germline V and J ends were trimmed by 5 bases and 5 bases, with 9 bases remaining between them. The CDR3 sequence is 12 residues long. Germline lookup yields CDR1 SEHNR and CDR2 FQNEAQ (reference sequence). CDR3 sequence (DNA): TGTGCCAGCAGCCCGACAGAATATGGCTACACCTTC. Its protein is CASSPTEYGYTF.

V is TRBV27 and J is TRBJ1-2; no clear D gene. Germline CDR1 is MNHEY and CDR2 is SMNVEV (reference sequence). With 3 bases removed from V and 0 bases from J, the gap between germline ends came to 11 bases. CDR3 length: 15 amino acids. This CDR3 reads CASSLGTPANYGYTF. The CDR3 nucleotides read TGTGCCAGCAGTTTGGGCACACCCGCTAACTATGGCTACACCTTC.

J is TRBJ2-1 and V is TRBV9; 13 bases agree with TRBD2. The germline gives CDR1 SGDLS, CDR2 YYNGEE. The CDR3 runs 17 residues. With V trimmed by 3 bases and J by 0 bases, 3 bases remained unmatched. The CDR3 DNA follows: TGTGCCAGCAGCGCGACTAGCGGGAGGCCCTCCTACAATGAGCAGTTCTTC. Residues: CASSATSGRPSYNEQFF.

The J gene is TRBJ2-1, the V gene TRBV11-3; 9 bases match TRBD2. Trimming at V came to 4 bases and at J to 8 bases, leaving 15 bases not matched to a gene. This CDR3 comprises 17 residues. The germline gives CDR1 SGHNT, CDR2 YENEEA. The CDR3 coding sequence is TGTGCCAGCAGCTCCGTCTCCCGTAGCGGGAGAATGGATGAGCAGTTCTTC. Amino acids: CASSSVSRSGRMDEQFF.

The V call is TRBV3-1 (or the pseudogene TRBV3-2), the J call TRBJ2-1, with TRBD2 matching over 7 bases. V lost 0 bases to trimming and J lost 0 bases; unmatched junction nucleotides: 8. The germline CDR1 and CDR2 sequences are LGHDT and YNNKEL (reference sequence). The CDR3 extends over 18 amino acids. The CDR3 nucleotides are TGTGCCAGCAGCCAAGATCAGGCTAGCGGTGACTCCTACAATGAGCAGTTCTTC. Amino acid sequence: CASSQDQASGDSYNEQFF.

The V gene is TRBV10-3, the J gene TRBJ2-1; 9 nucleotides align to TRBD1. Per the germline V gene, CDR1 is ENHRY and CDR2 is SYGVKD. The trim removed 6 bases at V and 6 bases at J, leaving 9 bases unmatched. The CDR3 spans 15 residues. CDR3 coding DNA: TGTGCCATCAGCGTCCGGGACAGGGTAGGCAATGAGCAGTTCTTC. It translates to CAISVRDRVGNEQFF.

The chain is built from TRBV27 and TRBJ1-1; D is unresolved. V lost 6 bases to trimming and J lost 2 bases, with 7 bases between them. Germline V CDR1 and CDR2: MNHEY, SMNVEV (reference sequence). The CDR3 runs to 12 residues. The CDR3 here is CASRRPNTEAFF. CDR3 nucleotides: TGTGCCAGCAGGCGGCCCAACACTGAAGCTTTCTTT.

The chain uses TRBV4-3 and TRBJ2-3, with 10 bases matching TRBD2. The germline V gene encodes CDR1 LGHNA and CDR2 YSLEER. The V gene end was trimmed by 0 bases and the J gene end by 1 base; junction bases not matched to a gene: 7. There are 18 residues in the CDR3. The CDR3 loop reads CASSQDLRTSGRTDTQYF. In DNA form, the CDR3 reads TGCGCCAGCAGCCAAGATCTCAGGACTAGCGGCCGCACAGATACGCAGTATTTT.

The J gene is TRBJ1-2, the V gene TRBV10-2; D may be TRBD1 (5 bases). The CDR3 consists of 13 residues. Deletions cut 5 bases from V and 0 bases from J, with 7 bases between. The germline V gene has CDR1 WSHSY and CDR2 SAAADI. CDR3 nucleotides: TGCGCCAGCAGTCGACAGACTAACTATGGCTACACCTTC. Translating it yields CASSRQTNYGYTF.

The V and J genes are TRBV11-3 and TRBJ2-5; 7 bases map to TRBD2. Germline CDR1 and CDR2: SGHNT and YENEEA. This CDR3 has 14 residues. V dropped 5 bases and J dropped 3; count of bases not matched to a gene: 6. This CDR3 is CASSSPRGEETQYF. CDR3 in DNA: TGTGCCAGCAGCAGCCCTCGGGGGGAAGAGACCCAGTACTTC.

This chain connects TRBV11-2 to TRBJ1-1; D gene ambiguous. CDR1 is SGHAT and CDR2 is FQNNGV in the germline V gene. This CDR3 has 13 amino acids. V lost 3 bases to trimming and J lost 7 bases, with 12 bases between them. CDR3: CASSFRGSGEAFF. The CDR3 DNA follows: TGTGCCAGCAGCTTTCGGGGAAGTGGTGAAGCTTTCTTT.

J is TRBJ1-1 and V is TRBV27; 8 nucleotides line up with TRBD1. Germline CDR1 MNHEY, CDR2 SMNVEV (reference sequence). With 6 bases clipped from V and 4 bases from J, the junction kept 4 bases outside the gene matches. The CDR3 sequence is 13 residues long. The CDR3 nucleotides read TGTGCCAGCAGCTCTCAGGGGGCCACTGAAGCTTTCTTT. Translation: CASSSQGATEAFF.

In nucleotides, the CDR3 is TGTGCCAGCAGCTCCACGGGGGAGCCGACCCATAACAATGAGCAGTTCTTC. Amino acid sequence: CASSSTGEPTHNNEQFF. The chain uses TRBV7-9 and TRBJ2-1; D possibly corresponds to TRBD2 (6 bases). This CDR3 is 17 amino acids long. V was shortened by 4 bases and J by 5 bases, with 21 bases between the two germline ends. Germline CDR1 SEHNR, CDR2 FQNEAQ (reference sequence). Combining the CDR3 with reference TRBV7-9 and TRBJ2-1 gives the whole variable domain DTGVSQNPRHKITKRGQNVTFRCDPISEHNRLYWYRQTLGQGPEFLTYFQNEAQLEKSRLLSDRFSAERPKGSFSTLEIQRTEQGDSAMYLCASSSTGEPTHNNEQFFGPGTRLTVL.

This rearrangement joins TRBV5-1 to TRBJ2-5; no firm D call. Germline CDR1 is SGHRS and CDR2 is YFSETQ. V lost 6 bases and J 3 bases, leaving 18 bases between the germline ends. This CDR3 contains 15 residues. The CDR3 region has the DNA TGCGCCAGCATCTCCGCTGGAAACAGAGAAGAGACCCAGTACTTC. This gives the protein CASISAGNREETQYF.

The chain is built from TRBV9 and TRBJ2-1; a possible D gene is TRBD2 (7 bases). Germline CDR1 SGDLS, CDR2 YYNGEE. The V and J ends lost 7 bases and 4 bases respectively, with 12 bases between them. The CDR3 is 13 residues long. In nucleotides, the CDR3 is TGTGCCAGCGGGGGGGCTGTATACAATGAGCAGTTCTTC. Translating gives CASGGAVYNEQFF.

The chain recombines TRBV11-3 with TRBJ1-4; 8 nucleotides line up with TRBD1. V was clipped by 5 bases and J by 8 bases; unmatched bases: 10. CDR1 and CDR2 (germline): SGHNT, YENEEA. This CDR3 is built from 15 residues. CDR3 in amino acids: CASSKQGGSGEKLFF. In nucleotides, the CDR3 is TGTGCCAGCAGCAAACAGGGGGGCTCGGGGGAAAAACTGTTTTTT.

The chain's CDR3 is CASSLGLRQRFGGAFF. CDR3 DNA sequence: TGTGCCAGCAGCTTAGGTTTGAGACAGCGCTTCGGGGGAGCTTTCTTT. The chain has TRBV11-3 and TRBJ1-1; a possible D gene is TRBD1 (5 bases). CDR1 and CDR2 from the germline V gene are SGHNT and YENEEA. The CDR3 runs 16 residues. V was trimmed by 1 base and J by 10 bases, leaving 22 bases between them.

This clone has more than one count but fewer than ten. This sequence joins TRBV10-2 and TRBJ2-7; 9 bases are shared with TRBD2. V lost 5 bases to trimming and J lost 2 bases; unmatched junction nucleotides: 4. This CDR3 is 14 amino acids long. Germline CDR1 and CDR2: WSHSY and SAAADI. The CDR3 loop is CASSQAGGAYEQYV. The CDR3 coding sequence is TGCGCCAGCAGTCAAGCGGGAGGAGCCTACGAGCAGTACGTC.

The rearrangement uses TRBV6-6 and TRBJ2-5, with 14 bases that match TRBD2. With V trimmed by 5 bases and J by 5 bases, 10 bases remained unmatched. CDR1 and CDR2 from the germline V gene are MNHNY and SVGAGI (reference sequence). The CDR3 length is 17 residues. DNA for the CDR3: TGTGCCAGCAGTCGAGGACTAGCGGGAGGTTCCCGGGAGACCCAGTACTTC. Its protein product is CASSRGLAGGSRETQYF.

The chain has TRBV6-2 or TRBV6-3 and TRBJ2-3; 7 bases agree with TRBD1. This CDR3 is built from 17 residues. With 2 bases clipped from V and 0 bases from J, the junction kept 8 bases outside the gene matches. CDR1 is MNHEY, CDR2 SVGEGT, per germline. As DNA, the CDR3 is TGTGCCAGCAGTTACGGCCAGGGGGAAGGGAGCACAGATACGCAGTATTTT. Translation: CASSYGQGEGSTDTQYF.

This clone was seen once. This chain connects TRBV27 to TRBJ1-2; the match to TRBD1 covers 11 bases. Germline trimming cut 4 bases from V and 8 bases from J; bases unmatched to any gene: 6. Germline assignment: CDR1 MNHEY and CDR2 SMNVEV (reference sequence). The length of the CDR3 is 14 residues. This chain's CDR3 is CASSSPGQGGGYTF. The CDR3 DNA reads TGTGCCAGCAGTTCGCCGGGACAGGGGGGCGGCTACACCTTC.

The gene calls are TRBV12-3 or TRBV12-4 and TRBJ1-5; D gene unclear. The length of the CDR3 is 13 residues. Trimming shortened V by 4 bases and J by 6 bases, and 10 bases separated the two germline ends. This CDR3 is CASSSDSPQPQHF. For the CDR3, the DNA is TGTGCCAGCAGTTCCGATAGTCCTCAGCCCCAGCATTTT.

CDR3 in DNA: TGTGCCAGCAGTAGGGGGTTCTCTGAAGCTTTCTTT. Its translation: CASSRGFSEAFF. The chain joins TRBV6-2 or TRBV6-3 to TRBJ1-1, with D possibly being TRBD1 (6 bases). CDR1 MNHEY and CDR2 SVGEGT come from the germline V gene. V was trimmed by 5 bases and J by 6 bases, leaving 10 bases between them. There are 12 residues in the CDR3.

CDR3 coding DNA: TGCGCCAGCAGCTTGGACAGGGGGACCACTGAAGCTTTCTTT. Its protein is CASSLDRGTTEAFF. The gene calls are TRBV5-1 and TRBJ1-1; 8 bases agree with TRBD1. CDR1 and CDR2 from the germline V gene are SGHRS and YFSETQ. The CDR3 extends over 14 amino acids. V gave up 0 bases and J gave up 4 bases; unmatched junction bases: 2. Full variable domain (remainder filled in from reference TRBV5-1 and TRBJ1-1): KAGVTQTPRYLIKTRGQQVTLSCSPISGHRSVSWYQQTPGQGLQFLFEYFSETQRNKGNFPGRFSGRQFSNSRSEMNVSTLELGDSALYLCASSLDRGTTEAFFGQGTRLTVV.

This rearrangement joins TRBV7-2 to TRBJ1-3; D is possibly TRBD1 (6 bases). CDR1 is SGHTA and CDR2 is FQGNSA in the germline V gene. V dropped 3 bases and J dropped 4 bases, with 16 bases sitting between them. This CDR3 contains 16 residues. This CDR3 is CASSLIWTATGNTIYF. CDR3 nucleotide sequence: TGTGCCAGCAGCTTGATTTGGACAGCGACGGGAAACACCATATATTTT.

J is TRBJ1-3 and V is TRBV27, with D hard to call. This CDR3 comprises 15 residues. V shed 0 bases and J shed 0 bases, with 6 bases lying between them. Germline values: CDR1 MNHEY, CDR2 SMNVEV (reference sequence). DNA for the CDR3: TGTGCCAGCAGTTTATCGTGGAGCTCTGGAAACACCATATATTTT. Translation gives CASSLSWSSGNTIYF.

This clone has just one count. The chain has TRBV2 and TRBJ2-3; D not certain. This CDR3 has 12 residues. In germline, CDR1 is SNHLY, CDR2 FYNNEI. Trimming removed 8 bases from V and 2 bases from J, with 8 bases in between. Here the CDR3 reads CASRSDTDTQYF. Here the CDR3 DNA reads TGTGCCAGCCGGTCCGACACAGATACGCAGTATTTT.

The rearrangement uses TRBV29-1 and TRBJ2-2, with D perhaps matching TRBD2 (5 bases). The CDR3 is 14 residues long. V dropped 6 bases and J dropped 3 bases, with 14 bases sitting between them. Germline assignment: CDR1 SQVTM and CDR2 ANQGSEA. For the CDR3, the DNA is TGCAGCGTCGCCGACTACCCTGACACCGGGGAGCTGTTTTTT. It specifies CSVADYPDTGELFF.

V gene TRBV19 combines with J gene TRBJ2-7; TRBD2 aligns across 13 bases. Germline V gene lookup returns CDR1 LNHDA and CDR2 SQIVND (reference sequence). Trimming took 5 bases from V and 6 from J; bases not matched to a gene: 10. The CDR3 totals 16 residues. The CDR3 protein is CASSPHGTSGIGEQYV. The CDR3 DNA follows: TGTGCCAGTAGTCCCCACGGGACTAGCGGGATCGGCGAGCAGTACGTC.